The 12 T cell receptor beta chains listed next were all sequenced from one sample in a study of blood T cell repertoires in COVID-19. TCRdb's table, derived via immunoSEQ multiplex PCR, lists solely in-frame clones and lacks some. This table holds 150,000 to 170,000 clones, roughly four fifths found once. Sample: peripheral blood. These receptors came from a woman older than 75 with acute or convalescent COVID-19.

The gene calls are TRBV7-3 and TRBJ2-1, with TRBD2 matching 9 bases. V trimming: 5 bases; J trimming: 10 bases; junction bases outside the gene matches: 6. The CDR3 is made up of 13 amino acids. Germline values: CDR1 SGHTA, CDR2 FQGTGA. CDR3 residues: CASSPKTSGEQFF. The CDR3 nucleotides are TGTGCCAGCAGCCCCAAGACTAGCGGCGAGCAGTTCTTC.

This clone showed up just a few times. V usage is TRBV7-2 and J usage is TRBJ1-6; the D gene is possibly TRBD1 (6 bases). The CDR3 totals 16 residues. Germline loops: CDR1 SGHTA, CDR2 FQGNSA. V dropped 5 bases and J dropped 9 bases, with 20 bases sitting between them. CDR3 nucleotides: TGTGCCAGCAGCCTCCACCAGACGAGGGGGGGTTCACCCCTCCACTTT. Its protein is CASSLHQTRGGSPLHF.

CDR3 nucleotide sequence: TGTGCCAGCTCACCTACTCCCTCCGGGACAGGGGTCCTCTATGGCTACACCTTC. Translation: CASSPTPSGTGVLYGYTF. The chain employs TRBV18 and TRBJ1-2; 10 bases match TRBD1. The CDR3 spans 18 residues. V gave up 3 bases and J gave up 4 bases; unmatched junction bases: 14. CDR1 KGHSH and CDR2 LQKENI come from the germline V gene.

This clone was detected only a few times. This rearrangement joins TRBV29-1 to TRBJ2-2; possible D gene TRBD1, 6 bases. Germline lookup yields CDR1 SQVTM and CDR2 ANQGSEA. This CDR3 has 11 amino acids. V lost 7 bases, J lost 4 bases, and 7 bases lay in between. CDR3 DNA: TGCAGCGCCAGGGGCACCGGGGAGCTGTTTTTT. It codes for CSARGTGELFF.

In its sample, this clone was seen once. The V call is TRBV6-5, the J call TRBJ1-2, with 7 bases that match TRBD1. The germline V gene encodes CDR1 MNHEY and CDR2 SVGAGI. CDR3 size: 13 residues. The V segment lost 6 bases and the J segment 8 bases; nucleotides outside the gene matches: 9. The CDR3 bases are TGTGCCAGCAGACCAGGACAGGCTGAGGGCTACACCTTC. This translates into CASRPGQAEGYTF.

The chain links TRBV6-5 to TRBJ1-2; the D is unclear. In germline, CDR1 is MNHEY, CDR2 SVGAGI. The CDR3 has 14 residues. V lost 5 bases to trimming and J lost 6 bases, with 16 bases between them. CDR3 DNA sequence: TGTGCCAGCAGTCGCACTACGGAGGTCAATGGCTACACCTTC. It encodes CASSRTTEVNGYTF.

This chain connects TRBV24-1 to TRBJ2-1; D unclear. V shed 4 bases and J shed 3 bases, with 12 bases lying between them. Germline CDR1 and CDR2: KGHDR and SFDVKD. The length of the CDR3 is 15 residues. CDR3 nucleotide sequence: TGTGCCACCAGTGACGGCGCAGACTTCTACAATGAGCAGTTCTTC. Translating it yields CATSDGADFYNEQFF.

V usage is TRBV7-9 and J usage is TRBJ1-6; D gene ambiguous. Germline-derived CDR1 and CDR2 are SEHNR and FQNEAQ (reference sequence). Trimming pared 6 bases from V and 8 bases from J, leaving 11 bases between. CDR3 length equals 13 residues. As DNA, the CDR3 is TGTGCCAGCAGACCCGACGGGGATTCACCCCTCCACTTT. The encoded protein is CASRPDGDSPLHF.

The chain joins TRBV19 to TRBJ2-1; TRBD1 agrees at 9 bases. CDR1 LNHDA and CDR2 SQIVND come from the germline V gene (reference sequence). J was trimmed by 8 bases and V by 3 bases; bases with no gene match: 8. There are 15 residues in the CDR3. CDR3: CASSIGTGRMDEQFF. As DNA, the CDR3 is TGTGCCAGTAGTATCGGGACAGGGAGGATGGATGAGCAGTTCTTC.

This rearrangement joins TRBV5-1 to TRBJ2-2, with TRBD2 matching over 8 bases. V lost 4 bases, J lost 5 bases, and 4 bases stayed unmatched. CDR1 and CDR2 from the germline V gene are SGHRS and YFSETQ. This CDR3 contains 14 residues. Here the CDR3 reads CASSAAGVTGELFF. For the CDR3, the DNA is TGCGCCAGCAGCGCAGCGGGAGTGACCGGGGAGCTGTTTTTT.

This clone was recorded a few times. The V and J genes are TRBV7-2 and TRBJ1-2; tentative D call: TRBD1 (5 bases). CDR1 and CDR2 (germline): SGHTA, FQGNSA. The CDR3 is made up of 14 amino acids. The ends were cut back, 4 bases at V and 8 bases at J, with 17 bases in the middle. This CDR3 reads CASSSHGTVVGYTF. The CDR3 DNA reads TGTGCCAGCAGCTCCCACGGGACTGTTGTGGGCTACACCTTC.

In nucleotides, the CDR3 is TGTGCCATCAAAGGGGGGGGATCCATGAACACTGAAGCTTTCTTT. Translated: CAIKGGGSMNTEAFF. This sequence joins TRBV10-3 and TRBJ1-1, with a tentative D call TRBD1 (6 bases). CDR1 and CDR2 (germline): ENHRY, SYGVKD. Trimming shortened V by 7 bases and J by 0 bases, and 15 bases separated the two germline ends. This CDR3 is 15 amino acids long.